Included here is one TCR beta chain sequence, with context. These data come from a study of cytomegalovirus exposure and HLA in healthy donors. PCR amplification relied on 60 Vbeta primers (plus 13 Jbeta primers). Profiling relied on immunoSEQ multiplex PCR, and the TCRdb table lists in-frame clones only, not all of them. The repertoire consists of 130,000 to 150,000 clones, with about 84% occurring once and the leading ten covering about 2.5%. The receptor was derived from a woman under 30 in good health and CMV-seropositive. The sequenced sample was PBMCs.

CDR3 loop: CASSPPVLVHSGELFF. DNA of the CDR3: TGTGCCAGCTCACCACCGGTCTTGGTGCACTCCGGGGAGCTGTTTTTT. This sequence joins TRBV18 and TRBJ2-2, with D unresolved. Germline CDR1 KGHSH, CDR2 LQKENI. The ends were cut back, 0 bases at V and 6 bases at J, with 14 bases in the middle. There are 16 residues in the CDR3.